This T cell receptor beta chain was identified during a study of vaccination and CD4 T cells after COVID-19. Study at large: Median time from COVID diagnosis to post-COVID sampling was 101 days (35 to 161). Cultures that served as controls received a CEFX pool, an HIV-1 Nef pool, or no peptide.

Treatment given: roughly ten-day PBMC culture with coronavirus spike peptide pools or control peptides (ViraFEST assay). Antigen-specific T cells were expanded with peptide pools by ViraFEST, and TCRs were then sequenced. The CDR3 length is 16 residues. The germline CDR1 and CDR2 sequences are SNHLY and FYNNEI. Between the trimmed V and J ends, which lost 4 bases and 1 base, there was a span of 16 bases. This clonotype was found a few times. The target antigen is unknown. Researchers used the Oncomine TCR Beta short-read assay to sequence DNA from cultured CD4+ T cells. In TCRdb, the PCR reads were re-called with MiXCR into one record per CDR3 protein. Among 11,000 to 15,000 distinct CDR3 sequences listed, roughly 37% were seen once.

Specimen: CD4+ T cells from blood, cultured in vitro. This TCR came from a human donor who had recovered from COVID-19. The rearrangement joins TRBV2 to TRBJ2-5; either TRBD1 or TRBD2 may fit D (6 bases each). CDR3 bases: TGTGCCAGCAGTGGCCCATACCGGGGGCTCCAAGAGACCCAGTACTTC. This sequence encodes CASSGPYRGLQETQYF.